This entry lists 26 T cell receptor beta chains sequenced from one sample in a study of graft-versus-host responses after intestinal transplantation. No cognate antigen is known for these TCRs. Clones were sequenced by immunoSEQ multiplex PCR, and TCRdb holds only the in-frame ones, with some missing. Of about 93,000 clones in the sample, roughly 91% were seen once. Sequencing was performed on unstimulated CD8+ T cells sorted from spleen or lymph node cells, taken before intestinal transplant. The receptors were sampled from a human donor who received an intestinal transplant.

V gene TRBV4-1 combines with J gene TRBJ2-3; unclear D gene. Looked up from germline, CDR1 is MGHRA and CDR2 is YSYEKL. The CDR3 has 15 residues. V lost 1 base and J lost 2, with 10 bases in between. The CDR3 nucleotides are TGCGCCAGCAGCCAAGTCCCACAAGACACAGATACGCAGTATTTT. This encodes CASSQVPQDTDTQYF.

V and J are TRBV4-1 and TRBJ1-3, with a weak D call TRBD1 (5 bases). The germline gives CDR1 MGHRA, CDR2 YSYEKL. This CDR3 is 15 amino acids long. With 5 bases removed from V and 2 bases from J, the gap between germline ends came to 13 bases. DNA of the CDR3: TGCGCCAGCAGCTTAAAGTGGGGGGCTGGAAACACCATATATTTT. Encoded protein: CASSLKWGAGNTIYF.

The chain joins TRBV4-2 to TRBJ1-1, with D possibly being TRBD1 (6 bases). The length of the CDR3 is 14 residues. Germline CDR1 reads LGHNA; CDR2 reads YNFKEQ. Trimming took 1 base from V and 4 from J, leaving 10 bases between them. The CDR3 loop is CASSQGEGVTEAFF. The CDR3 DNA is TGTGCCAGCAGCCAAGGTGAGGGGGTCACTGAAGCTTTCTTT.

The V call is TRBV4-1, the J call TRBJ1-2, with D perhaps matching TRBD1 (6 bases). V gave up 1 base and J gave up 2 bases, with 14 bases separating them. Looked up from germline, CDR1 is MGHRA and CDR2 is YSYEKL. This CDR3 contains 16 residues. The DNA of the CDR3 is TGCGCCAGCAGCCAAGTCCCAGGACAGTTAAACTATGGCTACACCTTC. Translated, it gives CASSQVPGQLNYGYTF.

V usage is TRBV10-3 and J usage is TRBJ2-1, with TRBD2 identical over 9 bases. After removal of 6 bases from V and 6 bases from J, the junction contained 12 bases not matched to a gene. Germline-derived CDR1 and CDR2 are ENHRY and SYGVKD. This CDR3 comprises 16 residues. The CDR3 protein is CAIREPGTSSTNEQFF. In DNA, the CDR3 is TGTGCCATCAGAGAACCCGGGACTAGCTCAACCAATGAGCAGTTCTTC.

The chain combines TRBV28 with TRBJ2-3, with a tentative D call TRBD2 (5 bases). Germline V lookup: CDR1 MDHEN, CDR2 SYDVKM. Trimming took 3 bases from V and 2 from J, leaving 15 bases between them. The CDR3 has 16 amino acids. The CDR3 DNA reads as TGTGCCAGCAGTTTGCGAGCTGGGAGTGACACAGATACGCAGTATTTT. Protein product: CASSLRAGSDTDTQYF. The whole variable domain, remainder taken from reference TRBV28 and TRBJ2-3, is DVKVTQSSRYLVKRTGEKVFLECVQDMDHENMFWYRQDPGLGLRLIYFSYDVKMKEKGDIPEGYSVSREKKERFSLILESASTNQTSMYLCASSLRAGSDTDTQYFGPGTRLTVL.

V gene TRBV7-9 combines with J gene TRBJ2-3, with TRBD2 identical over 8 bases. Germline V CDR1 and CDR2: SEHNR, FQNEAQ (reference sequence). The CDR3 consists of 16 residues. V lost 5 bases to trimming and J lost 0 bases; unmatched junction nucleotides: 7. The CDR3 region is CASSALAGPSTDTQYF. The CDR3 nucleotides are TGTGCCAGCAGCGCCCTAGCGGGCCCAAGCACAGATACGCAGTATTTT.

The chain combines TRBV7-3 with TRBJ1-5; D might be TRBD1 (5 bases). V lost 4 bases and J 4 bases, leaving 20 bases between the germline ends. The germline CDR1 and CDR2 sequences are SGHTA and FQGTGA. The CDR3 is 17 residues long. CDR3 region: CASSSGDSLGGNQPQHF. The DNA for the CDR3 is TGTGCCAGCAGCTCCGGGGACTCCTTGGGAGGGAATCAGCCCCAGCATTTT.

Here the CDR3 DNA reads TGTGCCAGCAGCGTAGACCCTTCTGCAGGCATGGGTTCACCCCTCCACTTT. It specifies CASSVDPSAGMGSPLHF. The rearrangement uses TRBV9 and TRBJ1-6; D call uncertain. CDR1 SGDLS and CDR2 YYNGEE come from the germline V gene. The CDR3 contains 17 residues. The V and J ends lost 0 bases and 9 bases respectively, with 19 bases between them.

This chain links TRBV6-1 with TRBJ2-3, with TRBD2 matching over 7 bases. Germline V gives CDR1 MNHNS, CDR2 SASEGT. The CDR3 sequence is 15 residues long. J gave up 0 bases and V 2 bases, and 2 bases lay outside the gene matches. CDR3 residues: CASSEWRGSTDTQYF. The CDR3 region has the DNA TGTGCCAGCAGTGAATGGCGGGGGAGCACAGATACGCAGTATTTT.

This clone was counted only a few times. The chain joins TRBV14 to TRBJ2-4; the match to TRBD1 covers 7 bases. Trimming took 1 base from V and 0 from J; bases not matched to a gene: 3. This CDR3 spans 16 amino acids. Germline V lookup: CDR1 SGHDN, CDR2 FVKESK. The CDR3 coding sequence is TGTGCCAGCAGCCAAGCAGGGGGAGTAGCCAAAAACATTCAGTACTTC. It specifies CASSQAGGVAKNIQYF.

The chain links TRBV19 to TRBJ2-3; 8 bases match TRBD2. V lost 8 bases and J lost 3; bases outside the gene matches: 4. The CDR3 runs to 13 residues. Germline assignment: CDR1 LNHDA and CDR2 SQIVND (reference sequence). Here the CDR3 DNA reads TGTGCCAGTTCGACTAGCGTGACAGATACGCAGTATTTT. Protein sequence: CASSTSVTDTQYF.

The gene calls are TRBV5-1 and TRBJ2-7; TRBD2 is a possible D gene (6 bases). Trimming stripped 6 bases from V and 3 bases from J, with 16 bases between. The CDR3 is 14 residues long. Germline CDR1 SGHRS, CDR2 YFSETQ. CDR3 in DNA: TGCGCCAGCACTCTCACCCGGGGAGGCTACGAGCAGTACTTC. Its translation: CASTLTRGGYEQYF. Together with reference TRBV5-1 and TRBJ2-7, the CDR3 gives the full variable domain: KAGVTQTPRYLIKTRGQQVTLSCSPISGHRSVSWYQQTPGQGLQFLFEYFSETQRNKGNFPGRFSGRQFSNSRSEMNVSTLELGDSALYLCASTLTRGGYEQYFGPGTRLTVT.

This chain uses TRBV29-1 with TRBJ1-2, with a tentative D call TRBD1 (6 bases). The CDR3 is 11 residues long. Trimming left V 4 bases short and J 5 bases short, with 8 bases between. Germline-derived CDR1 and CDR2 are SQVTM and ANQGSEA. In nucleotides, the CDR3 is TGCAGCGTTGGGACAGTTTATGGCTACACCTTC. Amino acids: CSVGTVYGYTF.

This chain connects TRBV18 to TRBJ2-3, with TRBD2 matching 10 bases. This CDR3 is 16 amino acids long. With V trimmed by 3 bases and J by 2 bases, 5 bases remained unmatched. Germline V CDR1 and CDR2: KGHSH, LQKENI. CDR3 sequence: CASSPGLAVYTDTQYF. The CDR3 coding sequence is TGTGCCAGCTCACCTGGACTAGCGGTGTACACAGATACGCAGTATTTT.

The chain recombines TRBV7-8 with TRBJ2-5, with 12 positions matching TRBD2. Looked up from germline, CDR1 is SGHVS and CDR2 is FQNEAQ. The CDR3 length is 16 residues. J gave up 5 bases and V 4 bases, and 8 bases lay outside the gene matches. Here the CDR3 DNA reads TGTGCCAGCAGCTACCCACCTAGCGGGAGGGTGGAGACCCAGTACTTC. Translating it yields CASSYPPSGRVETQYF.

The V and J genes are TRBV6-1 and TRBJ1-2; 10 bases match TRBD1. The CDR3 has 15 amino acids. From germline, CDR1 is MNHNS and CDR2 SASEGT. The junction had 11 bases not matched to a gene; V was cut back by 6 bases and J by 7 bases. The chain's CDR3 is CASRYWGQGIRGYTF. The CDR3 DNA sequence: TGTGCCAGCAGGTATTGGGGACAGGGGATCCGTGGCTACACCTTC.

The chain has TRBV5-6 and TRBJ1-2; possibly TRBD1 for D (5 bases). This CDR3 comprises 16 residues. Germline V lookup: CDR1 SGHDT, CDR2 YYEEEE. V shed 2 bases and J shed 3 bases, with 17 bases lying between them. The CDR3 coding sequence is TGTGCCAGCAGCTTAGGCGTCAGGGAGGGTTACTATGGCTACACCTTC. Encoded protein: CASSLGVREGYYGYTF.

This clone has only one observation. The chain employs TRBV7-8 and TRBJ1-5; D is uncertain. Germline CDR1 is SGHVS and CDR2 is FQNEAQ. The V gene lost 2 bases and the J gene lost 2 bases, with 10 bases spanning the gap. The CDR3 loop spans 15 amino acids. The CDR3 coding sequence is TGTGCCAGCAGCTTAATCGGGGTTGGCAATCAGCCCCAGCATTTT. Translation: CASSLIGVGNQPQHF.

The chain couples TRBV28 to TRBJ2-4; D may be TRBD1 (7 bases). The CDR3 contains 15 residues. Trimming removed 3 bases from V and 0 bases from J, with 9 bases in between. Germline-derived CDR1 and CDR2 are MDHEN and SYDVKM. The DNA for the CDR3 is TGTGCCAGCAGTTTCAGGGGGGTAGCCAAAAACATTCAGTACTTC. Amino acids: CASSFRGVAKNIQYF.

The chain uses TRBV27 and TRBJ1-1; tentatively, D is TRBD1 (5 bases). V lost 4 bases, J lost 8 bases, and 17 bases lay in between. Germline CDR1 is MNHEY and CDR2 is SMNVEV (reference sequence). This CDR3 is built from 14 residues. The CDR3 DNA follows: TGTGCCAGCAGTTCAGGGTCGCCTGCCCTAGAAGCTTTCTTT. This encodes CASSSGSPALEAFF.

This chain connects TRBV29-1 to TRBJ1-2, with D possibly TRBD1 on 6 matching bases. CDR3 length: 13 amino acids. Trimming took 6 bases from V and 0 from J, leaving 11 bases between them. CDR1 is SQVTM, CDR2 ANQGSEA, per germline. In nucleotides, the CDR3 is TGCAGCGTGGAGGGGGGGACTAACTATGGCTACACCTTC. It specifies CSVEGGTNYGYTF.

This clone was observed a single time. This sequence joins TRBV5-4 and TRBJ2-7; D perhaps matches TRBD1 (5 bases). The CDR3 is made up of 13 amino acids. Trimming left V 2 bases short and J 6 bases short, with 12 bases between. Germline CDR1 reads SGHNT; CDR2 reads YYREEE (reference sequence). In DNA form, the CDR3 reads TGTGCCAGCAGCTTCGCAGGGCCGGGCGAGCAGTACTTC. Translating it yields CASSFAGPGEQYF.

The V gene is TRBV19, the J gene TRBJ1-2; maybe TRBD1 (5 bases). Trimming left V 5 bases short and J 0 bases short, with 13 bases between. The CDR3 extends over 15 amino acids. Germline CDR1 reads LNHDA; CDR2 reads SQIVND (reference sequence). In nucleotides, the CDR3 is TGTGCCAGTAGTTCAATCGTGACAGCTAACTATGGCTACACCTTC. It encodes CASSSIVTANYGYTF.

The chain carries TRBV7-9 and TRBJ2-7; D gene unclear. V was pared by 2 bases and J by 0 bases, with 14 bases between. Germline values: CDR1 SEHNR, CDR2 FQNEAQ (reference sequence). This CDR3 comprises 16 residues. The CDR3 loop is CASSLYESRGSYEQYF. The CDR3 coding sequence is TGTGCCAGCAGCTTATATGAGTCGCGAGGCTCCTACGAGCAGTACTTC.

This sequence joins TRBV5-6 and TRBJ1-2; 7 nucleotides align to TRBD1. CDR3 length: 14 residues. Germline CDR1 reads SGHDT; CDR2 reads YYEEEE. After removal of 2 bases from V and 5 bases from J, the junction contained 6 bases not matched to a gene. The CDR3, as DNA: TGTGCCAGCAGCTTTGTGACAGGGCTTTATGGCTACACCTTC. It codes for CASSFVTGLYGYTF.